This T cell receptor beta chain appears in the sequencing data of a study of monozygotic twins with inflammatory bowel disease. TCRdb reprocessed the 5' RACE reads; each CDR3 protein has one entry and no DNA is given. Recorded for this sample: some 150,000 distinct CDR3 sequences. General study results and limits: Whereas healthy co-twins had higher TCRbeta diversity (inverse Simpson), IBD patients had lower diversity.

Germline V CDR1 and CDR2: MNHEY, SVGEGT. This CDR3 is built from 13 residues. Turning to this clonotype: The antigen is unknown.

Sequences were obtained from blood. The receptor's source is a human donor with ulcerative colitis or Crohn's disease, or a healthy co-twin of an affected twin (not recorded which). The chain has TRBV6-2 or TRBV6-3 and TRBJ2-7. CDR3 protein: CASSSDISYEQYF.